This record concerns one TCR beta chain sequence. At the DNA level, this CDR3 is encoded by other sequences in the same sample as well. The sample comes from a study of blood T cell repertoires in COVID-19. Overall study: PBMCs, B-cell-depleted T cells, or T cells were the source of the cDNA or gDNA that made up the material.

From germline, CDR1 is SEHNR and CDR2 FQNEAQ (reference sequence). Between the trimmed V and J ends, which lost 3 bases and 2 bases, there was a span of 11 bases. The CDR3 sequence is 15 residues long. TCRdb's copy holds only in-frame clones and misses some; the assay was immunoSEQ multiplex PCR. The sample has 130,000 to 150,000 clones; roughly 84% are singletons. Sequencing was performed on peripheral blood. The chain joins TRBV7-9 to TRBJ1-5, with a tentative D call TRBD1 (6 bases). This TCR derives from a man in his sixties with active or convalescent COVID-19. DNA for the CDR3: TGTGCCAGCAGCTTGGGGGGGCAAGGCAATCAGCCCCAGCATTTT. Its translation is CASSLGGQGNQPQHF. Full variable domain (rest looked up from reference TRBV7-9 and TRBJ1-5): DTGVSQNPRHKITKRGQNVTFRCDPISEHNRLYWYRQTLGQGPEFLTYFQNEAQLEKSRLLSDRFSAERPKGSFSTLEIQRTEQGDSAMYLCASSLGGQGNQPQHFGDGTRLSIL.